This T cell receptor beta chain was profiled in a study of tissue T cells after allogeneic stem cell transplantation. Study results and limitations: The study did not identify alloreactive or antigen-specific tissue TCRs, and some clones might be persisting host cells. Shared clones across patients were few; motif clustering revealed tissue-specific shared signatures.

This clone occurred once. Its target is not known. Each gene name is a mouse one. The read stops 1 residue short of the end of the CDR3; the missing end is completed from the germline J gene. Libraries were prepared by immunoSEQ multiplex PCR; TCRdb keeps only in-frame clonotypes and omits some of them. The sample lists around 6,000 clones; under 55% were seen once. CDR1 SNHLY and CDR2 FYNGKV come from the germline V gene (reference sequence). The ends were cut back, 1 base at V and 0 bases at J, with 4 bases in the middle. CDR3 length: 14 residues. The time point denotes: mouse harvest day 7 after allogeneic transplant. Mouse grafts combined 10^7 T-cell-depleted bone marrow cells with 10^6 splenic CD5+ T cells.

The genes are TRBV3 and TRBJ1-3; D not certain. The receptor was isolated from a female BALB/c mouse given C57BL/6 T cells with graft-versus-host disease after an allogeneic hematopoietic cell transplant. The sample taken for sequencing was gut tissue. CDR3 DNA, as far as it was read: TGTGCCAGCAGCTTAGAGGGTTCTGGAAATACGCTCTAT. Protein: CASSLEGSGNTLY. The entire CDR3 reads CASSLEGSGNTLYF.